The source of this TCR beta chain is a study of tumor-infiltrating lymphocytes in primary liver carcinoma. Study context: Regardless of tissue type, samples showed similar yields of roughly 3.5 to 7.13 million productive TCRbeta reads.

Germline DNA was extracted alongside blood RNA, which was obtained from unsorted whole blood. A primer matching the constant region was used to make TCR beta cDNA from approximately 500 ng of total RNA. Library construction for TCR beta comprised three nested multiplex PCR rounds performed with slightly modified ARM-PCR. Use of TRBV1-TRBV30 forward primers with a C-beta reverse primer characterized the first two PCR rounds, which lasted 10 cycles each. From the multiplex PCR reads, TCRdb called clonotypes with MiXCR, one entry per CDR3 protein. This repertoire shows 250,000 to 350,000 distinct CDR3 sequences, around three fifths found once; its top ten account for 17%. Germline assignment: CDR1 SGDLS and CDR2 YYNGEE. The V end was cut by 4 bases, the J end by 0 bases, with 14 bases between. The CDR3 covers 15 residues.

This rearrangement joins TRBV9 to TRBJ2-7, with D hard to call. The sample comprised peripheral blood. This clonotype originated in a woman aged 25 to 39 with primary liver carcinoma and hepatitis B virus infection. In nucleotides, the CDR3 is TGTGCCAGCAGCAACTCGGACGTGAGCTCCTACGAGCAGTACTTC. This sequence encodes CASSNSDVSSYEQYF.